The 28 T cell receptor beta chains given below trace back to one sample, sequenced in a study of shared clonotypes between healthy human individuals. Here immunoSEQ multiplex PCR was the method, and the copy in TCRdb shows in-frame clones only, minus some. Among about 380,000 clones listed, about 96% were seen once. Sequencing input: memory CD8+ T cells sorted from blood. Indicated subset: CD45RO+ cells pooled with CCR7-negative TemRA cells. These receptors came from a man aged 25-40 years in good health.

This CDR3 reads CATARGGYGYTF. The CDR3 nucleotides are TGTGCCACTGCCCGGGGGGGCTATGGCTACACCTTC. J is TRBJ1-2 and V is TRBV10-3, with TRBD1 as a possible D gene (5 bases). The germline CDR1 and CDR2 sequences are ENHRY and SYGVKD. CDR3 length equals 12 residues. The V end was cut by 10 bases, the J end by 4 bases, with 13 bases between.

The chain uses TRBV6-6 and TRBJ2-4; no clear D. Trimming pared 7 bases from V and 0 bases from J, leaving 10 bases between. In germline, CDR1 is MNHNY, CDR2 SVGAGI (reference sequence). The CDR3 is made up of 14 amino acids. The CDR3 coding sequence is TGTGCCAGCAACACTCACTTAGCCAAAAACATTCAGTACTTC. Translation: CASNTHLAKNIQYF.

DNA for the CDR3: TGTGCTAGTGGTTTGGGAATTAGCGGGAACACCGGGGAGCTGTTTTTT. The encoded protein is CASGLGISGNTGELFF. The V and J genes are TRBV12-5 and TRBJ2-2; TRBD2 might be the D (6 bases). Germline-derived CDR1 and CDR2 are LGHNT and FRNRAP. The CDR3 is made up of 16 amino acids. V was pared by 1 base and J by 1 base, with 10 bases between.

The rearrangement links TRBV28 to TRBJ2-1; TRBD1 matches at 8 bases. V dropped 3 bases and J dropped 3; count of bases not matched to a gene: 1. CDR3 size: 14 residues. The germline V gene encodes CDR1 MDHEN and CDR2 SYDVKM. This CDR3 reads CASSFTGGYNEQFF. CDR3 nucleotides: TGTGCCAGCAGTTTTACAGGGGGCTACAATGAGCAGTTCTTC.

Of note for this clone: One end of the junction is discordant with germline, which a read error may explain. CDR3 amino acids: CASSPIAEGSYNKQFF. The CDR3, as DNA: TGTGCCAGCAGTCCTATAGCGGAAGGCTCCTACAATAAGCAGTTCTTC. V and J are TRBV13 and TRBJ2-1, with D maybe TRBD2 (6 bases). The CDR3 totals 16 residues. Germline V gene data show CDR1 as PRHDT and CDR2 as FYEKMQ (reference sequence).

This clone was counted once. The genes are TRBV7-9 and TRBJ2-7; 10 positions match TRBD1. The CDR3 spans 16 residues. V lost 0 bases, J lost 2 bases, and 4 bases stayed unmatched. Germline CDR1 is SEHNR and CDR2 is FQNEAQ (reference sequence). CDR3 sequence reads: CASSLAQGTGAYEQYF. The CDR3 nucleotides are TGTGCCAGCAGCTTAGCGCAGGGGACAGGGGCCTACGAGCAGTACTTC.

This clone was observed a single time. The chain uses TRBV28 and TRBJ1-2; no clear D. Between the trimmed V and J ends, which lost 6 bases and 7 bases, there was a span of 12 bases. Germline V gene lookup returns CDR1 MDHEN and CDR2 SYDVKM. This CDR3 is built from 12 residues. DNA of the CDR3: TGTGCCAGCAGGCAGACGGACGGTGGCTACACCTTC. Translated, it gives CASRQTDGGYTF.

CDR3 in amino acids: CSAKLAGHTDTQYF. CDR3 DNA: TGCAGCGCCAAACTAGCGGGGCACACAGATACGCAGTATTTT. This sequence joins TRBV29-1 and TRBJ2-3; 10 bases match TRBD2. CDR3 size: 14 residues. J lost 2 bases, V lost 7 bases, and 6 bases had no gene match. Germline V gene lookup returns CDR1 SQVTM and CDR2 ANQGSEA.

This clone was counted a single time. CDR3 protein: CASSLSNSYEQYF. CDR3 DNA sequence: TGTGCCAGCAGCTTATCCAACTCCTACGAGCAGTACTTC. The V gene is TRBV11-2, the J gene TRBJ2-7; D call uncertain. The CDR3 length is 13 residues. The germline V gene has CDR1 SGHAT and CDR2 FQNNGV. V lost 2 bases to trimming and J lost 0 bases, with 5 bases between them.

This chain links TRBV21-1 with TRBJ2-1; the tabulated D call, TRBD2, remains unverified against the DNA. TRBV21-1 is a pseudogene. This CDR3 region has 16 residues. The CDR3 DNA reads as TGTGCCAGCAGCGCCCATAGGAGCAGCTCCTACAATGAGCAGTTCTTC. It encodes CASSAHRSSSYNEQFF.

This chain connects TRBV2 to TRBJ1-5; D gene uncertain. The germline CDR1 and CDR2 sequences are SNHLY and FYNNEI. The V end lost 3 bases, the J end lost 4 bases, and 10 bases lay between the germline ends. The CDR3 is 14 residues long. The CDR3 nucleotides read TGTGCCAGCAGTGAGGGTCAGCGAAATCAGCCCCAGCATTTT. It codes for CASSEGQRNQPQHF.

The V call is TRBV30, the J call TRBJ2-7; perhaps TRBD2 as D (5 bases). Germline lookup yields CDR1 GTSNPN and CDR2 SVGIG (reference sequence). The V end was cut by 3 bases, the J end by 2 bases, with 11 bases between. There are 13 residues in the CDR3. CDR3 coding DNA: TGTGCCTGGAGCCTGGAGGCAGCCTACGAGCAGTACTTC. Its protein product is CAWSLEAAYEQYF.

This clone has a single count. The CDR3 region has the DNA TGCAGCGCCCAGGAGCGGGAGAGCCCAGATACGCAGTATTTT. It yields the protein CSAQERESPDTQYF. This chain uses TRBV29-1 with TRBJ2-3; 8 positions agree with TRBD2. This CDR3 comprises 14 residues. Germline V CDR1 and CDR2: SQVTM, ANQGSEA. Trimming removed 7 bases from V and 4 bases from J; junction bases left unmatched: 10.

The chain joins TRBV5-4 to TRBJ2-7; no reliable D call. Germline V lookup: CDR1 SGHNT, CDR2 YYREEE (reference sequence). V lost 5 bases, J lost 5 bases, and 8 bases lay in between. The CDR3 contains 11 residues. The DNA of the CDR3 is TGTGCCAGCAGTTCTCTTGACGAGCAGTACTTC. Amino acid sequence: CASSSLDEQYF.

The V gene is TRBV6-1, the J gene TRBJ1-2; 8 bases are shared with TRBD1. From germline, CDR1 is MNHNS and CDR2 SASEGT. V gave up 1 base and J gave up 7 bases; unmatched junction bases: 5. The CDR3 spans 14 residues. Written as DNA, the CDR3 is TGTGCCAGCAGTGAAGAACAGGGGGGGAGTGGCTACACCTTC. Amino acid sequence: CASSEEQGGSGYTF.

V and J are TRBV7-9 and TRBJ2-7; D not resolved. The CDR3 contains 13 residues. Germline values: CDR1 SEHNR, CDR2 FQNEAQ (reference sequence). Trimming removed 5 bases at V and 1 base at J, with 9 bases between. CDR3 sequence: CASSPSRSYEQYF. DNA of the CDR3: TGTGCCAGCAGCCCGTCACGGTCCTACGAGCAGTACTTC.

The J gene is TRBJ2-3, the V gene TRBV5-1; D remains unclear. V dropped 0 bases and J dropped 2 bases, with 10 bases sitting between them. CDR3 length equals 15 residues. Germline V gene sequence: CDR1 SGHRS, CDR2 YFSETQ. CDR3 sequence: CASSLGPTSTDTQYF. The CDR3 region has the DNA TGCGCCAGCAGCTTGGGGCCGACCTCCACAGATACGCAGTATTTT.

The chain recombines TRBV5-1 with TRBJ2-5; 9 nucleotides align to TRBD1. CDR1 and CDR2 (germline): SGHRS, YFSETQ. This CDR3 spans 14 amino acids. Trimming at V came to 4 bases and at J to 7 bases, leaving 8 bases not matched to a gene. CDR3 nucleotide sequence: TGCGCCAGCAGCCTAAGGGACAGGGATGGGACCCAGTACTTC. Translating it yields CASSLRDRDGTQYF.

The chain recombines TRBV7-6 with TRBJ2-5; D may be TRBD2 (5 bases). V was cut by 0 bases and J by 5 bases, with 13 bases left in between. Germline loops: CDR1 SGHVS, CDR2 FNYEAQ. The CDR3 has 15 amino acids. The CDR3 nucleotides are TGTGCCAGCAGCTTAGCGGGAGAAGAATGGGAGACCCAGTACTTC. Translating gives CASSLAGEEWETQYF.

The rearrangement links TRBV25-1 to TRBJ2-2; D possibly corresponds to TRBD2 (5 bases). The CDR3 is 14 amino acids. CDR1 is MGHDK, CDR2 SYGVNS, per germline. Trimming shortened V by 8 bases and J by 3 bases, and 13 bases separated the two germline ends. CDR3 sequence: CASPWAGDTGELFF. The CDR3 DNA sequence: TGTGCCAGCCCCTGGGCGGGTGACACCGGGGAGCTGTTTTTT.

This clone came up a few times. The chain recombines TRBV30 with TRBJ2-3, with 9 positions matching TRBD1. Germline CDR1 is GTSNPN and CDR2 is SVGIG (reference sequence). The CDR3 runs 12 residues. The trim removed 5 bases at V and 4 bases at J, leaving 1 base unmatched. CDR3 region: CAWGQGSDTQYF. The DNA of the CDR3 is TGTGCCTGGGGACAGGGGTCAGATACGCAGTATTTT.

The rearrangement links TRBV10-3 to TRBJ1-3; D gene uncertain. The CDR3 extends over 12 amino acids. Germline CDR1 ENHRY, CDR2 SYGVKD. In nucleotides, the CDR3 is TGTGCAACGGGTGGGGAAGGAAACACCATATATTTT. This gives the protein CATGGEGNTIYF.

This chain uses TRBV6-1 with TRBJ2-5, with TRBD1 matching 9 bases. The CDR3 consists of 15 residues. V shed 6 bases and J 5 bases; nucleotides not matched to a gene: 10. Germline-derived CDR1 and CDR2 are MNHNS and SASEGT. The CDR3, as DNA: TGTGCCAGCAGCGAGTCAGGGACAGGGCGGGAGACCCAGTACTTC. Protein sequence: CASSESGTGRETQYF.

This sequence joins TRBV30 and TRBJ2-1; 10 bases fit TRBD2. Germline V lookup: CDR1 GTSNPN, CDR2 SVGIG (reference sequence). CDR3 length: 18 amino acids. After removal of 4 bases from V and 4 bases from J, the junction contained 16 bases not matched to a gene. DNA for the CDR3: TGTGCCTGGAATCCATCACAAGGGTCTAGCGGGAGTTACAATGAGCAGTTCTTC. It encodes CAWNPSQGSSGSYNEQFF.

The chain uses TRBV5-1 and TRBJ2-7; 8 positions agree with TRBD2. Germline V lookup: CDR1 SGHRS, CDR2 YFSETQ. Losses at the gene ends were 1 base for V and 0 bases for J; bases not matched to a gene: 3. This CDR3 comprises 15 residues. The DNA for the CDR3 is TGCGCCAGCAGCTTGACTAGCGGAGTCTCCTACGAGCAGTACTTC. This sequence encodes CASSLTSGVSYEQYF.

The table lists this clone with a count of one. V is TRBV19 and J is TRBJ1-2, with D perhaps TRBD1 (5 bases). This CDR3 is built from 14 residues. Germline CDR1 and CDR2: LNHDA and SQIVND (reference sequence). V was pared by 7 bases and J by 4 bases, with 16 bases between. CDR3 bases: TGTGCCAGTACTCTAGAAGTTGGGGGCTATGGCTACACCTTC. Protein: CASTLEVGGYGYTF.

Here the CDR3 DNA reads TGCGCCAGCAGCTTCGGACTAGCCGGGGAGCTGTTTTTT. It yields the protein CASSFGLAGELFF. The chain couples TRBV5-1 to TRBJ2-2; TRBD2 aligns across 7 bases. Germline CDR1 is SGHRS and CDR2 is YFSETQ. CDR3 size: 13 residues. The V gene end was trimmed by 2 bases and the J gene end by 6 bases; junction bases not matched to a gene: 1.

J is TRBJ2-3 and V is TRBV10-3, with 9 bases aligning to TRBD1. CDR1 ENHRY and CDR2 SYGVKD come from the germline V gene. J lost 4 bases, V lost 3 bases, and 8 bases had no gene match. CDR3 length: 16 residues. Written as DNA, the CDR3 is TGTGCCATCAGTGATTCCCCCACAGGGGGCTCAGATACGCAGTATTTT. Its protein product is CAISDSPTGGSDTQYF.